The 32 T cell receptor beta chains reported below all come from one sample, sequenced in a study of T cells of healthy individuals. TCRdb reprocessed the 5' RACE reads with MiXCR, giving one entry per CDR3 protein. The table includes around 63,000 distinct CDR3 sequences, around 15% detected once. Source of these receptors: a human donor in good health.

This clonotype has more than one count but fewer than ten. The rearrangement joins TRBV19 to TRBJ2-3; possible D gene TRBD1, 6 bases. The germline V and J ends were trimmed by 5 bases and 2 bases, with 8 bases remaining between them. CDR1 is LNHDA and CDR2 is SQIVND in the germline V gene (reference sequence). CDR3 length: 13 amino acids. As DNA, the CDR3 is TGTGCCAGTAGTGTGGGACACACAGATACGCAGTATTTT. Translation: CASSVGHTDTQYF.

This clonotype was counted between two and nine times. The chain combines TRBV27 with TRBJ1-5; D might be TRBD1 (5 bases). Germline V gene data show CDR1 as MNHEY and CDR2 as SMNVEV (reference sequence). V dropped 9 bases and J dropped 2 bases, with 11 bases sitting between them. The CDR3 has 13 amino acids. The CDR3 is CARGPGGNQPQHF. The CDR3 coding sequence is TGTGCCAGGGGGCCCGGGGGCAATCAGCCCCAGCATTTT.

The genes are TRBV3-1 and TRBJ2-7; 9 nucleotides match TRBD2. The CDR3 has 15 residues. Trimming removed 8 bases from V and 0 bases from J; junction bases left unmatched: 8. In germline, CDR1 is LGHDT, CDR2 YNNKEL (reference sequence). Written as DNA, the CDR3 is TGTGCCAGCGGGGCGACTAGCGGACCCTCCTACGAGCAGTACTTC. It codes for CASGATSGPSYEQYF.

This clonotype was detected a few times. CDR3 DNA sequence: TGCGCCAGCAGCTTAGGCGGGATGAGCTCCTACAATGAGCAGTTCTTC. Amino acid sequence: CASSLGGMSSYNEQFF. The chain has TRBV5-1 and TRBJ2-1; maybe TRBD2 (6 bases). V was cut by 2 bases and J by 0 bases, with 12 bases left in between. The CDR3 sequence is 16 residues long. Germline CDR1 is SGHRS and CDR2 is YFSETQ.

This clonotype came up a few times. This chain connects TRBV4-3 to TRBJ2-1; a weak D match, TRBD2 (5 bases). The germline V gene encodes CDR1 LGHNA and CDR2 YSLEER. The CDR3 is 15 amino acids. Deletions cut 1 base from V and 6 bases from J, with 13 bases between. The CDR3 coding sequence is TGCGCCAGCAGCCAAGCGGCGCTAGCCCCCAATGAGCAGTTCTTC. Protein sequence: CASSQAALAPNEQFF.

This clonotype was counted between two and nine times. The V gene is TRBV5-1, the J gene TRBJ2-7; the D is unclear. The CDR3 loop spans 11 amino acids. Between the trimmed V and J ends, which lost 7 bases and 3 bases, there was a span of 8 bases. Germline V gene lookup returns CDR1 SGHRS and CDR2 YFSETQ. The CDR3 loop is CASRDFYEQYF. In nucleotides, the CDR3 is TGCGCCAGCCGAGATTTCTACGAGCAGTACTTC.

The CDR3 DNA is TGTGCCAGCAGCTTACTAGCGGGAGGCGAGCAGTACTTC. It is translated as CASSLLAGGEQYF. The chain links TRBV7-9 to TRBJ2-7; 11 bases match TRBD2. Losses at the gene ends were 2 bases for V and 6 bases for J; bases not matched to a gene: 0. This CDR3 has 13 amino acids. Germline values: CDR1 SEHNR, CDR2 FQNEAQ (reference sequence).

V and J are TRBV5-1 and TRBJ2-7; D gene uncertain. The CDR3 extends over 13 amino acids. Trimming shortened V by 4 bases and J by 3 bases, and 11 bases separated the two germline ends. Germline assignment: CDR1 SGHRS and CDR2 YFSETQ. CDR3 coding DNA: TGCGCCAGCAGCGGATCTGCCCGCTACGAGCAGTACTTC. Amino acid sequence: CASSGSARYEQYF.

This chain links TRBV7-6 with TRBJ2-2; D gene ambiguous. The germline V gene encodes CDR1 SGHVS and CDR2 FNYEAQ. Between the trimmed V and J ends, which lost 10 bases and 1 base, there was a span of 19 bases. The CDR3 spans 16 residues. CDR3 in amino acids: CATSNPYQKNTGELFF. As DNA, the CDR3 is TGTGCCACCTCCAACCCTTACCAAAAGAACACCGGGGAGCTGTTTTTT.

CDR3 DNA: TGTGCCAGCAGCCCATCTCCAGGGAACACTGAAGCTTTCTTT. It translates to CASSPSPGNTEAFF. The chain employs TRBV3-1 and TRBJ1-1; unclear D gene. Germline V CDR1 and CDR2: LGHDT, YNNKEL (reference sequence). V was shortened by 4 bases and J by 1 base, with 10 bases between the two germline ends. The CDR3 loop spans 14 amino acids.

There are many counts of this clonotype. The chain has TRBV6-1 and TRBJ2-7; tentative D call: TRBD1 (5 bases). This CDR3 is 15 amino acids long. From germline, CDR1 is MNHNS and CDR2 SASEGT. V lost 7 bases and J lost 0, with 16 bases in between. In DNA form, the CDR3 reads TGTGCCAGCACCGAAGGGGTACGAAGCTCCTACGAGCAGTACTTC. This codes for CASTEGVRSSYEQYF.

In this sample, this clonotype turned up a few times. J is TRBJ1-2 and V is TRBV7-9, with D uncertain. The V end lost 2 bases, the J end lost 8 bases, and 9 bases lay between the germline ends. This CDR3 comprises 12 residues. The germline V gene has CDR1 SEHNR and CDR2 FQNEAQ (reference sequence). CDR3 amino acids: CASSLSANGYTF. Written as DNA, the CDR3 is TGTGCCAGCAGCTTATCAGCGAACGGCTACACCTTC.

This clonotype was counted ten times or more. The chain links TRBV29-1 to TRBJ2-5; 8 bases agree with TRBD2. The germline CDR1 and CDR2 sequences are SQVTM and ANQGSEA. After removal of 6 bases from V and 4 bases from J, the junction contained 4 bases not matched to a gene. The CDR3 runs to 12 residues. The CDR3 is CSVASGRETQYF. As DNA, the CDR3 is TGCAGCGTCGCCAGCGGGAGAGAGACCCAGTACTTC.

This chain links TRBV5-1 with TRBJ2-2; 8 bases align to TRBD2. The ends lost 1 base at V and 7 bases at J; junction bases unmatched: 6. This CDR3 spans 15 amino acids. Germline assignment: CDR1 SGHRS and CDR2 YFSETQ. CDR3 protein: CASSLRQSGSGELFF. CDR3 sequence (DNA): TGCGCCAGCAGCTTGAGGCAGAGCGGGAGCGGGGAGCTGTTTTTT.

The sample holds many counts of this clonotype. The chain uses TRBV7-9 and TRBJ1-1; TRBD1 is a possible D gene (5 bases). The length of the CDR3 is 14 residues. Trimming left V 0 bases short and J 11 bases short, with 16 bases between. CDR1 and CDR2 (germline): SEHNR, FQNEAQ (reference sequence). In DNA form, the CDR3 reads TGTGCCAGCAGCTTAGCGAGTTGGCAGCGGGGGGCTTTCTTT. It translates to CASSLASWQRGAFF.

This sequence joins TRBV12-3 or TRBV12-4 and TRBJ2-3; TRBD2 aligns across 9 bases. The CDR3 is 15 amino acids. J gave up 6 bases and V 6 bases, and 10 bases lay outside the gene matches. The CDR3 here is CASSRQRGDWDTQYF. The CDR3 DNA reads TGTGCCAGCAGCCGACAGCGGGGGGACTGGGATACGCAGTATTTT.

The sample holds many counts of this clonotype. CDR3 amino acids: CASSFAPTNTGELFF. For the CDR3, the DNA is TGTGCCAGCAGCTTCGCTCCGACCAACACCGGGGAGCTGTTTTTT. This chain joins TRBV7-8 and TRBJ2-2; D uncertain. Germline CDR1 SGHVS, CDR2 FQNEAQ. Trimming shortened V by 3 bases and J by 2 bases, and 10 bases separated the two germline ends. The CDR3 is made up of 15 amino acids.

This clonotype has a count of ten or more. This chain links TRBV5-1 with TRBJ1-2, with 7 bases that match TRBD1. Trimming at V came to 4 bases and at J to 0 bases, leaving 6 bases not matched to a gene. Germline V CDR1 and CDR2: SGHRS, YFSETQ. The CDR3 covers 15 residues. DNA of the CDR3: TGCGCCAGCAGCCGCTCGACAGGGCCTAACTATGGCTACACCTTC. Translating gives CASSRSTGPNYGYTF.

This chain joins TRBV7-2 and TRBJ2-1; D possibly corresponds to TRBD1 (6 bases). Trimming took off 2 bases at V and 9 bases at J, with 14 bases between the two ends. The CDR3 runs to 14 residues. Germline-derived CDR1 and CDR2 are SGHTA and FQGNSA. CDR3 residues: CASSLLGGPGEQFF. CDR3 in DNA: TGTGCCAGCAGCTTATTAGGGGGTCCGGGTGAGCAGTTCTTC.

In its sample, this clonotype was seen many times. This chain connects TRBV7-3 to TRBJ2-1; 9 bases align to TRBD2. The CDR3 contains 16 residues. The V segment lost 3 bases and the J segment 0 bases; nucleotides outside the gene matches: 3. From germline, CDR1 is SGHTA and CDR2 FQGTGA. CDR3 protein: CASSFLAGSSYNEQFF. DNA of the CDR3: TGTGCCAGCAGCTTCCTAGCGGGGAGCTCCTACAATGAGCAGTTCTTC.

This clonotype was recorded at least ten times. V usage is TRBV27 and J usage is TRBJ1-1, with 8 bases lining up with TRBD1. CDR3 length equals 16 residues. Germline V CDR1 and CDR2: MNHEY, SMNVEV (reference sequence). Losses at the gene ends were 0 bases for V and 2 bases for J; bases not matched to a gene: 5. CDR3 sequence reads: CASSLSSGTGNTEAFF. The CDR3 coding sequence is TGTGCCAGCAGTTTATCGAGCGGGACAGGCAACACTGAAGCTTTCTTT.

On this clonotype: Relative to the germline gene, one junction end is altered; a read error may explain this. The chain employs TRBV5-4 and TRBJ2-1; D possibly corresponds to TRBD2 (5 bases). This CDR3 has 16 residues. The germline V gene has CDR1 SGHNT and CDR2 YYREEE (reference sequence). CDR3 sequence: CASSTGGGFEFLRLLF. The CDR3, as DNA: TGTGCCAGCTCCACCGGCGGCGGGTTTGAATTTTTACGCTTACTCTTC.

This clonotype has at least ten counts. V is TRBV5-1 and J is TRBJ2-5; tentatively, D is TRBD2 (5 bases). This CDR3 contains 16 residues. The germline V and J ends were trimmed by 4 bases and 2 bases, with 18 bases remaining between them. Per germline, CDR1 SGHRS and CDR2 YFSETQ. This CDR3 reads CASSLHRSAIQETQYF. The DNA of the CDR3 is TGCGCCAGCAGCCTACACCGTAGCGCAATACAAGAGACCCAGTACTTC. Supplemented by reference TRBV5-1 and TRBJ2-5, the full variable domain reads KAGVTQTPRYLIKTRGQQVTLSCSPISGHRSVSWYQQTPGQGLQFLFEYFSETQRNKGNFPGRFSGRQFSNSRSEMNVSTLELGDSALYLCASSLHRSAIQETQYFGPGTRLLVL.

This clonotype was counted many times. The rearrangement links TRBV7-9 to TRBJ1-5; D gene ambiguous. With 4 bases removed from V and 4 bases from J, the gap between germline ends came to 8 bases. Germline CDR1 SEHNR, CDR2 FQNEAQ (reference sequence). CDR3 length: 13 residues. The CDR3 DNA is TGTGCCAGCAGCTCCGAGCAGAATCAGCCCCAGCATTTT. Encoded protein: CASSSEQNQPQHF.

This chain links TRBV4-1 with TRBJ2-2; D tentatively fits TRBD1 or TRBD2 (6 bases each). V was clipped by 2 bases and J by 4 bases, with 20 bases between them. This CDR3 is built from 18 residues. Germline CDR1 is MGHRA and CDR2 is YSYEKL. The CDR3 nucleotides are TGCGCCAGCAGCCAACTATACAGGGAGGTGGGTTCCACCGGGGAGCTGTTTTTT. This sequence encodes CASSQLYREVGSTGELFF.

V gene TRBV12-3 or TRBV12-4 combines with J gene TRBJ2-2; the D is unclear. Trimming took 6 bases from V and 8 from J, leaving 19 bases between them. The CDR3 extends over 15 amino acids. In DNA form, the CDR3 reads TGTGCCAGCAGCCTTCGGAGAGGCCTAAATGGGGAGCTGTTTTTT. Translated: CASSLRRGLNGELFF.

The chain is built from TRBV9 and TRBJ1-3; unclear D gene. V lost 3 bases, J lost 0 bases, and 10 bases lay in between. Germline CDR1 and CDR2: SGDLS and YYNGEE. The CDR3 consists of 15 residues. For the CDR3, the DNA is TGTGCCAGCAGCGGATTCCGTGACTCTGGAAACACCATATATTTT. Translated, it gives CASSGFRDSGNTIYF.

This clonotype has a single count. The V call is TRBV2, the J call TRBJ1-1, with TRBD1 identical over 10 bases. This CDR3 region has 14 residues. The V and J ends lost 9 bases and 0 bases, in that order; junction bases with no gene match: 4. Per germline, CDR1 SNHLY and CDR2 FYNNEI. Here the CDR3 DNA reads TGTGCCAGAGGGGACAGGGGACTGAACACTGAAGCTTTCTTT. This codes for CARGDRGLNTEAFF. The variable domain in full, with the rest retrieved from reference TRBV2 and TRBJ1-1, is EPEVTQTPSHQVTQMGQEVILRCVPISNHLYFYWYRQILGQKVEFLVSFYNNEISEKSEIFDDQFSVERPDGSNFTLKIRSTKLEDSAMYFCARGDRGLNTEAFFGQGTRLTVV.

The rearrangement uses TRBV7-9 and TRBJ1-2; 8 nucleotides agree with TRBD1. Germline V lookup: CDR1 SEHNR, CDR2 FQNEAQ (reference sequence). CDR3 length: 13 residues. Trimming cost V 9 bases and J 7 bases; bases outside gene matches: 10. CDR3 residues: CASTGTGKLGYTF. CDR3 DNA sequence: TGTGCCAGTACCGGGACAGGAAAACTTGGCTACACCTTC.

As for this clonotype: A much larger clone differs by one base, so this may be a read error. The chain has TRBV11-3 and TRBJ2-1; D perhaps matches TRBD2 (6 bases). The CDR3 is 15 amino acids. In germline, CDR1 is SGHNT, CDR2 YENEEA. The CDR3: CASSLLAVGSNELFF. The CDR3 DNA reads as TGTGCCAGCAGCTTATTAGCGGTGGGGAGCAATGAGCTGTTCTTC.

The CDR3: CSASLAGGTNEQFF. The CDR3 nucleotides are TGCAGTGCTAGTCTGGCGGGGGGGACCAATGAGCAGTTCTTC. The chain joins TRBV20-1 to TRBJ2-1, with TRBD2 matching 9 bases. The CDR3 is made up of 14 amino acids. Germline V CDR1 and CDR2: DFQATT, SNEGSKA (reference sequence). Trimming took 3 bases from V and 6 from J; bases not matched to a gene: 6.

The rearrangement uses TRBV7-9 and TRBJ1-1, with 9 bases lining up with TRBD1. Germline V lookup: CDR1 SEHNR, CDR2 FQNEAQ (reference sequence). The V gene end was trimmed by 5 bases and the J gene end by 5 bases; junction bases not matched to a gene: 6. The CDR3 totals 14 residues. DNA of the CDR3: TGTGCCAGCAGCCCGGACAGGGGAGGGACTGAAGCTTTCTTT. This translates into CASSPDRGGTEAFF.